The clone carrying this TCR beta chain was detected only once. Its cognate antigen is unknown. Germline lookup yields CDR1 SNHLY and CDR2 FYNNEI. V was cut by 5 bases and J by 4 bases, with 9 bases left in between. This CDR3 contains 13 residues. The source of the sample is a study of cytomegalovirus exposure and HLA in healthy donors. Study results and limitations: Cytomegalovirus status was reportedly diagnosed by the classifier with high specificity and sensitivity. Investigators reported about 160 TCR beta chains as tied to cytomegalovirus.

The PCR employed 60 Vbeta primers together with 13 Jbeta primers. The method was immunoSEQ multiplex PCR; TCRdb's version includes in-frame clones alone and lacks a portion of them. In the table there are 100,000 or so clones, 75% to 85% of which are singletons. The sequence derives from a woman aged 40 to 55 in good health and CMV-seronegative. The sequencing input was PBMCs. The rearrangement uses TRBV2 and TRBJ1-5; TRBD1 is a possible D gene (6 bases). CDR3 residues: CASSNDRNQPQHF. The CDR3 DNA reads TGTGCCAGCAGTAACGACAGGAATCAGCCCCAGCATTTT. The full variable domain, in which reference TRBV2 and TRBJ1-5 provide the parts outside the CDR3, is EPEVTQTPSHQVTQMGQEVILRCVPISNHLYFYWYRQILGQKVEFLVSFYNNEISEKSEIFDDQFSVERPDGSNFTLKIRSTKLEDSAMYFCASSNDRNQPQHFGDGTRLSIL.